This T cell receptor (beta chain) originates from a study of post-analysis software for immune sequencing data. Study-level findings and limits: Higher frequency in patients than in controls was seen for about 5 TRBV segments, with TRBV5-6, TRBV5-1 and TRBV20-1 among them. Batch-matched samples strongly co-clustered by F measure.

Turning to this clonotype: Its antigen is as yet unknown.

The TCR beta cDNA libraries carried unique molecular identifiers. TCRdb reprocessed the PCR reads with MiXCR, giving one entry per CDR3 protein. Here the sample spans 650,000 to 850,000 distinct CDR3 sequences, 53% being singletons. The germline V gene encodes CDR1 MNHGY and CDR2 SAAAGT. Trimming shortened V by 6 bases and J by 2 bases, and 17 bases separated the two germline ends. The CDR3 spans 15 residues. Sequenced input: blood. The gene calls are TRBV6-8 and TRBJ2-7; maybe TRBD1 (6 bases). The receptor was derived from a girl between 5 and 17 years old with multiple sclerosis. The CDR3 sequence: CASSIQDSKPYEQYF. CDR3 coding DNA: TGTGCCAGCAGCATTCAGGACAGTAAACCCTACGAGCAGTACTTC.